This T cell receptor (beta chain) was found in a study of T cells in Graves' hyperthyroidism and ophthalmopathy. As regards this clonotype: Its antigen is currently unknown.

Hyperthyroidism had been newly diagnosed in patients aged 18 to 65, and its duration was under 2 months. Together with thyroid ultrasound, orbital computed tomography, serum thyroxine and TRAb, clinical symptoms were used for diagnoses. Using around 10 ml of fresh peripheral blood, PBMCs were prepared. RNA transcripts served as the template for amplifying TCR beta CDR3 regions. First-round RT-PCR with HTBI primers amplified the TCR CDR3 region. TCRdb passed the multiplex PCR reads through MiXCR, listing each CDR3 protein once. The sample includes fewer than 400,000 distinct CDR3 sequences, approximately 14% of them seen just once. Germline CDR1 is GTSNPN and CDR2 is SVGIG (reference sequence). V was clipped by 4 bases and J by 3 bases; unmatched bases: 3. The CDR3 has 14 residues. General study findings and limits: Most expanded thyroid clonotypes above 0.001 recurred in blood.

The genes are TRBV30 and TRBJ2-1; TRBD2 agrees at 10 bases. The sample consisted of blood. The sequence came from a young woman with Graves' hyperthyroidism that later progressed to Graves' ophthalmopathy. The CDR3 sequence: CAWTGTSDYNEQFF. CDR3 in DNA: TGTGCCTGGACCGGGACTAGCGACTACAATGAGCAGTTCTTC.